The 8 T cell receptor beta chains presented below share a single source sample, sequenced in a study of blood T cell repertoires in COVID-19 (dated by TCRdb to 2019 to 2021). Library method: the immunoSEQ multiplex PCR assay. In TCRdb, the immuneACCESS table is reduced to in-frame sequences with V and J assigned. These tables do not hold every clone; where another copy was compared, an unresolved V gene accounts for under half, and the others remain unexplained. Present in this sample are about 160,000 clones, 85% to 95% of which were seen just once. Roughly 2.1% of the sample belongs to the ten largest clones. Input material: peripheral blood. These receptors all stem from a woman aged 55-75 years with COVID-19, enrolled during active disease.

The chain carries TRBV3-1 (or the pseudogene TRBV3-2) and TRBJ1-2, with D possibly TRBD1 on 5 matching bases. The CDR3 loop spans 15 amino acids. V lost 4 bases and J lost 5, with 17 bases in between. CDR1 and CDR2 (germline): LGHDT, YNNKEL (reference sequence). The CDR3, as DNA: TGTGCCAGCAGCCCGGGACTGACGGCCCCGTATGGCTACACCTTC. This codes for CASSPGLTAPYGYTF.

The DNA of the CDR3 is TGTGCCAGCAGCCTCCGGGGATACACAGATACGCAGTATTTT. As protein: CASSLRGYTDTQYF. This chain connects TRBV3-1 (or the pseudogene TRBV3-2) to TRBJ2-3; maybe TRBD2 (5 bases). The CDR3 is made up of 14 amino acids. The germline V gene encodes CDR1 LGHDT and CDR2 YNNKEL (reference sequence). Trimming pared 4 bases from V and 2 bases from J, leaving 10 bases between.

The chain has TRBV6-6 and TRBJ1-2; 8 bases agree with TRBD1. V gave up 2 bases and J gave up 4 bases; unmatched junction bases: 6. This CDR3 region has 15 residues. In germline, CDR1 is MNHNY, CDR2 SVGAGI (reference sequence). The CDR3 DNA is TGTGCCAGCAGTTACCCCGGACAGGGAGGCTATGGCTACACCTTC. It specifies CASSYPGQGGYGYTF.

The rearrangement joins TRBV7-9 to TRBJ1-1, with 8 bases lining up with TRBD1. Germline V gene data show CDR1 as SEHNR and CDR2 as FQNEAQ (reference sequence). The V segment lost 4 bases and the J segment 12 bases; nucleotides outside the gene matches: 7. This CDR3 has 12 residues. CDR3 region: CASSSTDRESFF. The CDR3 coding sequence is TGTGCCAGCAGCTCAACGGACAGGGAGTCTTTCTTT.

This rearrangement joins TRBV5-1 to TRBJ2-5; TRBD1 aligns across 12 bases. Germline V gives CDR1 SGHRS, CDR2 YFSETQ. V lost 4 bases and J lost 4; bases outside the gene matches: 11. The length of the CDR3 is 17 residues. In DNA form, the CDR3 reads TGCGCCAGCAGCCGAGTTCCCGGGACAGGGGGCGGAGAGACCCAGTACTTC. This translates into CASSRVPGTGGGETQYF.

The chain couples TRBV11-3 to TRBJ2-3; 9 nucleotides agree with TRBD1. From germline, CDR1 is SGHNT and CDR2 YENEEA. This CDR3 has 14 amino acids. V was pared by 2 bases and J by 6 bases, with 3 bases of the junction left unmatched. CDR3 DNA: TGTGCCAGCAGCTTAAGGACAGGGGTGGATACGCAGTATTTT. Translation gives CASSLRTGVDTQYF.

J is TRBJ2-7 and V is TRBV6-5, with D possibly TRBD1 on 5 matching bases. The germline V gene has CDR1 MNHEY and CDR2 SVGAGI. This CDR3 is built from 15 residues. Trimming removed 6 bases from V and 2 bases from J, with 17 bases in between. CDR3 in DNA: TGTGCCAGCAGGGCCTTAAGGGGCGGAGCCTACGAGCAGTACTTC. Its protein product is CASRALRGGAYEQYF.

The DNA for the CDR3 is TGTGCCAGCAGTTTGTGGCTAGCGGGCACAGATACGCAGTATTTT. Residues: CASSLWLAGTDTQYF. The gene calls are TRBV27 and TRBJ2-3, with 7 bases matching TRBD2. CDR1 MNHEY and CDR2 SMNVEV come from the germline V gene (reference sequence). V shed 3 bases, J shed 1 base, and the junction held 4 bases outside the gene matches. This CDR3 region has 15 residues.